Below, one TCR beta chain is given with its context. Profiled with immunoSEQ multiplex PCR; TCRdb holds only in-frame clones, not every one. The sample includes under 450,000 clones, 90% to 95% of them seen just once. This sample stems from a study of blood T cell repertoires in COVID-19. Study as a whole: Sources were T cells, B-cell-depleted T cells, or PBMCs; the material itself was cDNA or gDNA.

Germline V gene data show CDR1 as SGHVS and CDR2 as FQNEAQ. J was trimmed by 0 bases and V by 5 bases; bases with no gene match: 4. The CDR3 runs 15 residues. The source of this sequence is a middle-aged woman who had been exposed to COVID-19. The J gene is TRBJ1-2, the V gene TRBV7-8, with 9 bases identical to TRBD1. The specimen was PBMCs or T cells enriched from blood (not recorded which). This CDR3 reads CASSGRTGANYGYTF. CDR3 coding DNA: TGTGCCAGCAGCGGGCGGACAGGGGCTAACTATGGCTACACCTTC.